Presented here are 6 T cell receptor beta chains from one specimen sequenced in a study of T cell changes during pregnancy in multiple sclerosis. The method was immunoSEQ multiplex PCR; TCRdb's version includes in-frame clones alone and lacks a portion of them. This table holds 100,000 or so clones, over 85% found once. The sequenced sample was peripheral blood, obtained after pregnancy. All receptors derive from a female donor in good health, enrolled as a control in a pregnancy study.

The V and J genes are TRBV28 and TRBJ1-2, with 8 bases aligning to TRBD1. V dropped 7 bases and J dropped 7; count of bases not matched to a gene: 11. This CDR3 is built from 14 residues. Per germline, CDR1 MDHEN and CDR2 SYDVKM. The CDR3: CASKIPQGAGGYTF. The CDR3 DNA follows: TGTGCCAGCAAGATCCCCCAGGGGGCCGGTGGCTACACCTTC.

This chain uses TRBV5-1 with TRBJ2-3, with 15 nucleotides matching TRBD2. After removal of 3 bases from V and 0 bases from J, the junction contained 5 bases not matched to a gene. There are 18 residues in the CDR3. Germline CDR1 and CDR2: SGHRS and YFSETQ. The CDR3 loop is CASSSRTSGRGSTDTQYF. Written as DNA, the CDR3 is TGCGCCAGCAGCTCTAGGACTAGCGGGAGGGGTAGCACAGATACGCAGTATTTT.

V and J are TRBV21-1 and TRBJ2-7; TRBD2 is taken as the D call from the table, unchecked against the DNA. TRBV21-1 is flagged as a pseudogene. The length of the CDR3 is 16 residues. The CDR3 loop reads CASSKGREDLSYEQYF. CDR3 coding DNA: TGTGCCAGCAGCAAGGGGAGGGAGGATTTGTCCTACGAGCAGTACTTC.

V gene TRBV5-4 combines with J gene TRBJ2-3; 11 bases match TRBD2. CDR3 length equals 16 residues. V was pared by 2 bases and J by 2 bases, with 4 bases of the junction left unmatched. Germline CDR1 SGHNT, CDR2 YYREEE (reference sequence). CDR3 sequence reads: CASSFGLAGSTDTQYF. CDR3 DNA: TGTGCCAGCAGCTTTGGACTAGCGGGTTCCACAGATACGCAGTATTTT.

The chain joins TRBV27 to TRBJ1-2; D gene uncertain. The CDR3 contains 14 residues. In germline, CDR1 is MNHEY, CDR2 SMNVEV (reference sequence). V lost 6 bases and J 4 bases, leaving 15 bases between the germline ends. The CDR3 reads CASSLGLSGYGYTF. The DNA of the CDR3 is TGTGCCAGCAGCCTAGGACTTTCAGGCTATGGCTACACCTTC.

The chain combines TRBV11-2 with TRBJ2-1; TRBD2 matches at 10 bases. The CDR3 runs to 17 residues. Germline V lookup: CDR1 SGHAT, CDR2 FQNNGV. The V segment lost 3 bases and the J segment 7 bases; nucleotides outside the gene matches: 12. CDR3 sequence (DNA): TGTGCCAGCAGCTTTGCAAGTGGGCTAGCGGGAGTAAATGAGCAGTTCTTC. Amino acids: CASSFASGLAGVNEQFF.